This TCR beta chain was recorded in a study of blood T cell repertoires in COVID-19. Data came from immunoSEQ multiplex PCR; TCRdb stores just in-frame clones and leaves some out. Among 300,000 to 450,000 clones listed, roughly nine tenths were seen once. CDR1 is PRHDT, CDR2 FYEKMQ, per germline (reference sequence). The CDR3 extends over 14 amino acids. Germline trimming cut 6 bases from V and 3 bases from J; bases unmatched to any gene: 5. Allocation to cohorts depended on clinical history reported by the participants. Sequenced: PBMCs or T cells enriched from blood (not recorded which). J is TRBJ2-5 and V is TRBV13; 9 bases fit TRBD2. This receptor was obtained from a man aged 18-30 years who had recovered from COVID-19. The CDR3 DNA sequence: TGTGCCAGCAGGATGAGCGGGGGGAAAGAGACCCAGTACTTC. It codes for CASRMSGGKETQYF.